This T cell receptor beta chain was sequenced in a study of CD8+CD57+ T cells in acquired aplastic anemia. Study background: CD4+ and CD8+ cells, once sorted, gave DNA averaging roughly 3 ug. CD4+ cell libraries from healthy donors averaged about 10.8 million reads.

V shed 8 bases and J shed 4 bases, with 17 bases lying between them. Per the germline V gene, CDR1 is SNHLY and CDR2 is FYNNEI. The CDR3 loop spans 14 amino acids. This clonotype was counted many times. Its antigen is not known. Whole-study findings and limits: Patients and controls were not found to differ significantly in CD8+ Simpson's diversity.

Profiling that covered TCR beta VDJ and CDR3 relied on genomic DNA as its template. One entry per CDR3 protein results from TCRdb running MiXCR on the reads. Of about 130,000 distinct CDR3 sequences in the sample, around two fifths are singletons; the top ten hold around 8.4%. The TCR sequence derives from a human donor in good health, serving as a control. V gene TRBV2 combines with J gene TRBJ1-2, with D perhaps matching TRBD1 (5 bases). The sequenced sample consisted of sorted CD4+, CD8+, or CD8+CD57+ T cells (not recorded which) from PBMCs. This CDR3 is CASYEGVLGYGYTF. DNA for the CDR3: TGTGCCAGCTATGAAGGGGTTTTGGGCTATGGCTACACCTTC.